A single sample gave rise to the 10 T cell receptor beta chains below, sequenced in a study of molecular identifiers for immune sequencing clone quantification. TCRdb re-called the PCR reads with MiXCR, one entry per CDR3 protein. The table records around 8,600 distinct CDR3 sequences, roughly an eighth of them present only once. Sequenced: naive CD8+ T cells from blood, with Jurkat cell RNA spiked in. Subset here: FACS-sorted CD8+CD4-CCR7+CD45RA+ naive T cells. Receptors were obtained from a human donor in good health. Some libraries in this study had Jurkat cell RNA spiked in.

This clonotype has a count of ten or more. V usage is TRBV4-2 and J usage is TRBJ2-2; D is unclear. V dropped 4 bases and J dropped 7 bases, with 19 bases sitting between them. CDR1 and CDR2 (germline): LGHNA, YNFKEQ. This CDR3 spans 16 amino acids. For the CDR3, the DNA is TGTGCCAGCAGCCCCCGAGGCTACAAGATAGGCGGGGAGCTGTTTTTT. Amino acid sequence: CASSPRGYKIGGELFF.

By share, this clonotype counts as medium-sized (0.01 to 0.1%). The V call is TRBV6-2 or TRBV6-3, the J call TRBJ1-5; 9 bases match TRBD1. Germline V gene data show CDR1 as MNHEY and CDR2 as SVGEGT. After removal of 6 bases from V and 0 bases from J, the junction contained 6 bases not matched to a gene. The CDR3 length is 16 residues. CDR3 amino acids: CASRSQGAYSNQPQHF. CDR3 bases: TGTGCCAGCAGATCACAGGGGGCATATAGCAATCAGCCCCAGCATTTT.

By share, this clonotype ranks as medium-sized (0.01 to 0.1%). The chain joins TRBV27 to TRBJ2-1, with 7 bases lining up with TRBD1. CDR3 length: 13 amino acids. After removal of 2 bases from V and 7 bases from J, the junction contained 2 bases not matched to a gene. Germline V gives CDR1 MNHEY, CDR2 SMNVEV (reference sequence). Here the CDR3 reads CASSLRGRNEQFF. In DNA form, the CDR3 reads TGTGCCAGCAGTTTAAGGGGGCGGAATGAGCAGTTCTTC.

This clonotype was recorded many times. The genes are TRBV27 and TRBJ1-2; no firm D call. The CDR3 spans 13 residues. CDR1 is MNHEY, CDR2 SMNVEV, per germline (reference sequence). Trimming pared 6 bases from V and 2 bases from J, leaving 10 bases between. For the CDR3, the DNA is TGTGCCAGCAGCCCTACACCAAACTATGGCTACACCTTC. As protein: CASSPTPNYGYTF.

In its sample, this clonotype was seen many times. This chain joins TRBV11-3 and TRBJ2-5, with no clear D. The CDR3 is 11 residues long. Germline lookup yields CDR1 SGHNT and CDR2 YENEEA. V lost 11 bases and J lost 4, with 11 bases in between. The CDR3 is CAPPVGETQYF. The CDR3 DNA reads TGTGCCCCCCCGGTAGGAGAGACCCAGTACTTC.

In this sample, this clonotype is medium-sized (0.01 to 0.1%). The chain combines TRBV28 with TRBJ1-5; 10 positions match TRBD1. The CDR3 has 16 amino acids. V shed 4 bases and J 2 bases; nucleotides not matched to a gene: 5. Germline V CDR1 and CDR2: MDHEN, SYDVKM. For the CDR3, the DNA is TGTGCCAGCAGTTCCGGGACAGGGGAGGGCAATCAGCCCCAGCATTTT. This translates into CASSSGTGEGNQPQHF.

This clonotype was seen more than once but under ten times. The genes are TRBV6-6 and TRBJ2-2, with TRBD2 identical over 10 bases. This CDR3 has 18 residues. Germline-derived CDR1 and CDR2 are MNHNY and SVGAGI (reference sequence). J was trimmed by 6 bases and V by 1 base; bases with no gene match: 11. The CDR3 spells CASSYYSSGGYQAGELFF. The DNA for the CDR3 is TGTGCCAGCAGTTACTACTCTAGCGGGGGCTATCAGGCCGGGGAGCTGTTTTTT.

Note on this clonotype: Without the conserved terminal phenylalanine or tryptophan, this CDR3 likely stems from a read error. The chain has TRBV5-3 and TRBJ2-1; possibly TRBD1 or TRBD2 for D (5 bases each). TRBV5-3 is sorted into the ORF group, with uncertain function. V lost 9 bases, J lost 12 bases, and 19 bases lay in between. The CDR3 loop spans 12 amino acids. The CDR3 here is CATEGIRYGQFS. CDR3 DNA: TGTGCCACCGAGGGGATACGGTATGGGCAGTTCTCC.

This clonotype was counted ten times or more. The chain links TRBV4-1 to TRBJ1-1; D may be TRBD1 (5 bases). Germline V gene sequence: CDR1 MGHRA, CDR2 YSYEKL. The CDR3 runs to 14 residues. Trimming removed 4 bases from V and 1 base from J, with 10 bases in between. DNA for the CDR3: TGCGCCAGCAGCCCGGGACGGACGAACACTGAAGCTTTCTTT. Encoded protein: CASSPGRTNTEAFF.

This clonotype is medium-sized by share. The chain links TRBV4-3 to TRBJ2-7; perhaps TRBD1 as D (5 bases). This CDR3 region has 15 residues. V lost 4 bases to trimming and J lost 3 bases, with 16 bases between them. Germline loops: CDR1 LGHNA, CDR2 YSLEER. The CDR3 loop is CASSPGPGNGYEQYF. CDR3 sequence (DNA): TGCGCCAGCAGCCCGGGTCCAGGGAACGGCTACGAGCAGTACTTC.